This T cell receptor (beta chain) comes out of a study of OX40 agonist ivuxolimab in advanced cancers. Across the whole study: Eligibility admitted prior anti-PD-1, anti-PD-L1 or anti-CTLA-4 therapy; around 42% had some. Regarding the study as a whole: By week 6 at 0.1 to 3.0 mg/kg, blood CD4+ and CD8+ T cells had expanded clonally.

Details on this clone: Antigen specificity is unknown.

V lost 2 bases and J lost 0, with 15 bases in between. The CDR3 has 16 amino acids. Germline-derived CDR1 and CDR2 are SGHNT and YYREEE (reference sequence). Samples were taken at baseline and on day 1 of cycles 4 and 7. The repertoire was sequenced with immunoSEQ multiplex PCR; TCRdb's copy has only in-frame clones and lacks some. The sample consists of around 70,000 clones, 86% of them appearing once. The specimen was CD4+ or CD8+ T cells sorted from blood, collected in a trial of the OX40 agonist ivuxolimab. This receptor was identified in an adult with an advanced solid tumor such as melanoma, head and neck, liver or kidney cancer. This chain connects TRBV5-4 to TRBJ2-7; TRBD2 is a possible D gene (6 bases). Written as DNA, the CDR3 is TGTGCCAGCAGCTTATCTGAGCGGGCCGACTCCTACGAGCAGTACTTC. Protein: CASSLSERADSYEQYF.